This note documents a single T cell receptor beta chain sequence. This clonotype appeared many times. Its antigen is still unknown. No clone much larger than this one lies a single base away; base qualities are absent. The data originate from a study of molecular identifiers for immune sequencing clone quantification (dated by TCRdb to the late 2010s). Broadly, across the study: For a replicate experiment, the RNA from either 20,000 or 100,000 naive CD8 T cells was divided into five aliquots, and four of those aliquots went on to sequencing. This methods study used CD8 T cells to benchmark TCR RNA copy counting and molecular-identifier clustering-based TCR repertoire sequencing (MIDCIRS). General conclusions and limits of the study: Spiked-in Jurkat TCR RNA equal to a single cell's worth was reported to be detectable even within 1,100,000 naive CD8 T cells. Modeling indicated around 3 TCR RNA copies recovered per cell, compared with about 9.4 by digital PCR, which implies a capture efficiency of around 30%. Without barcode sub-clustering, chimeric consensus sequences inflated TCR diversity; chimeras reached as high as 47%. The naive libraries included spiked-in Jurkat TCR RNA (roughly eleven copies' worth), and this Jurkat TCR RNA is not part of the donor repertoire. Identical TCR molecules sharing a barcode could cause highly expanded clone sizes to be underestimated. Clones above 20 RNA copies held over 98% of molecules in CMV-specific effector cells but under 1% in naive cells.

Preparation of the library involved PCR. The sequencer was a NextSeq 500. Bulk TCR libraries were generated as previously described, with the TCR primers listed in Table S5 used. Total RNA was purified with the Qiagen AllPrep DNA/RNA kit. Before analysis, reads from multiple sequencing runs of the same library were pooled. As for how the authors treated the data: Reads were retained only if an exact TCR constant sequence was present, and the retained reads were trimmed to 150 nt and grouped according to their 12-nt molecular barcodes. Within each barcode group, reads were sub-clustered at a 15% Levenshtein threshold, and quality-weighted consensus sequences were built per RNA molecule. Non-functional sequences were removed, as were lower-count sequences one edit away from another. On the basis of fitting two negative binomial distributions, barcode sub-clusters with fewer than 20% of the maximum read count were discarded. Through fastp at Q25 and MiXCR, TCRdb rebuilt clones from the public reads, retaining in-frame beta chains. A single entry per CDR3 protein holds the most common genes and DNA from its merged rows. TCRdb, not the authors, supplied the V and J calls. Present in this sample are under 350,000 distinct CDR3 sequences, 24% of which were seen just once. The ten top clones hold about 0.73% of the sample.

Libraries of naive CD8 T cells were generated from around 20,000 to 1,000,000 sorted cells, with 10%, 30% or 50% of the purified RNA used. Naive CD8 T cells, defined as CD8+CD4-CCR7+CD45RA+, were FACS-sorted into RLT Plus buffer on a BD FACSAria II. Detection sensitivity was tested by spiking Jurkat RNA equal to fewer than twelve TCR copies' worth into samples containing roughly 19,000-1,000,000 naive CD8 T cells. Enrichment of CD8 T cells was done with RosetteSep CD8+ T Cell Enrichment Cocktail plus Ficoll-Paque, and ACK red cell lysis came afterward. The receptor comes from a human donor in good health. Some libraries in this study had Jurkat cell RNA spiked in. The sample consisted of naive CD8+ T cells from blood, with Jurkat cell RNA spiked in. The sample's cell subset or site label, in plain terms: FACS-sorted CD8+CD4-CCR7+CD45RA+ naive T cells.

The nucleotides are TGTGCCAGCAGTGACCGGAGGGCGGGGGCGCGCACAGATACGCAGTATTTT. This gives the protein CASSDRRAGARTDTQYF. The chain is encoded by TRBV6-1 joined to TRBJ2-3, and possibly TRBD2, on 7 matching bases. V loses 3 bases, J loses 1 base, and the germline ends lie 17 bases apart. For CDR1 and CDR2, the germline V gene lists MNHNS and SASEGT. The CDR3, cysteine through phenylalanine, is 17 amino acids long. Only CDR3 DNA remains: 51 bases, in frame from the first base.